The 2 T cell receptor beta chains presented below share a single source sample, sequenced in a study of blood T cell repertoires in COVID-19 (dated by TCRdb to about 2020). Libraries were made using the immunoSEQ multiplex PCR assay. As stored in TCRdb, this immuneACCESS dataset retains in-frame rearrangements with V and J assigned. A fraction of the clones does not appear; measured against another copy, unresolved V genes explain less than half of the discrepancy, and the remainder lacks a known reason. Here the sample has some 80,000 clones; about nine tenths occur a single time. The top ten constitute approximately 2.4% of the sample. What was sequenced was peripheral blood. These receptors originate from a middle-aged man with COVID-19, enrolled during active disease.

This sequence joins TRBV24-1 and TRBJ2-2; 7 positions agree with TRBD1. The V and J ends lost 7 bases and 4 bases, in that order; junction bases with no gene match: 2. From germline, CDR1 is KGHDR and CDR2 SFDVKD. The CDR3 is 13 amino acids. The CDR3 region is CATRQGSTGELFF. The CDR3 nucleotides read TGTGCCACCAGACAGGGGTCCACCGGGGAGCTGTTTTTT.

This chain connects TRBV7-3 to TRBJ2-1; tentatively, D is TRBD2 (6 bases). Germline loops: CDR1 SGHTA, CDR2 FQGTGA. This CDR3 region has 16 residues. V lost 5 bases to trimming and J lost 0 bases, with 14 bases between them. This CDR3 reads CASSRISTSSYNEQFF. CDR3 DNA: TGTGCCAGCAGCCGAATTTCGACTAGCTCCTACAATGAGCAGTTCTTC.